This record concerns one TCR beta chain sequence. These data come from a study of blood T cells in healthy people across ages. Sample-barcoded 5' priming and a J-beta primer mix drove a second PCR of 7 to 11 cycles. CDR3-containing paired-end reads numbering at least 2.5 million came from each sample. Via MiXCR, TCRdb re-called the 5' RACE reads, giving one row per CDR3 protein. The sample yields some 1.6 million distinct CDR3 sequences, approximately 32% seen once. Sequencing was done on a sample of blood. This clonotype originated in a woman under 40 in good health.

The CDR3 loop is CSASVSTLGTQETQYF. DNA for the CDR3: TGCAGTGCTAGTGTTTCTACCCTAGGGACTCAAGAGACCCAGTACTTC. This sequence joins TRBV20-1 and TRBJ2-5; TRBD2 is a possible D gene (6 bases). The CDR3 loop spans 16 amino acids. Trimming stripped 3 bases from V and 2 bases from J, with 19 bases between. Germline V CDR1 and CDR2: DFQATT, SNEGSKA (reference sequence).